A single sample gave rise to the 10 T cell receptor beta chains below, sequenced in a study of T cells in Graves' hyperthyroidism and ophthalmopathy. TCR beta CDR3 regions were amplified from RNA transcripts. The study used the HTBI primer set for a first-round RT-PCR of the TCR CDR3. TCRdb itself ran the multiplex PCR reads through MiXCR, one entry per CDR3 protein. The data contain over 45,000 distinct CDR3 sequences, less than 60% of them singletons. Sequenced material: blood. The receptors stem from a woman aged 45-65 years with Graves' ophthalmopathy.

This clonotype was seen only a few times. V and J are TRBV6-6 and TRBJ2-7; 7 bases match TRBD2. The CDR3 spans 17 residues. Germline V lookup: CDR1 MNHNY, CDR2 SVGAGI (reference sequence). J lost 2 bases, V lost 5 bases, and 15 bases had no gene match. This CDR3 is CASSPLTAGVRAYEQYF. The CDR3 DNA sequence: TGTGCCAGCAGTCCCCTAACTGCGGGGGTACGCGCCTACGAGCAGTACTTC.

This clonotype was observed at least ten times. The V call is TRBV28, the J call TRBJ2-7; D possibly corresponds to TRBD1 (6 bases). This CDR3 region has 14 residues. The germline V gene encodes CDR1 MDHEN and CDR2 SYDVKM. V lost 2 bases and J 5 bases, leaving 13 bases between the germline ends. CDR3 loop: CASSLRDKLDEQYF. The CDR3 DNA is TGTGCCAGCAGTTTAAGGGACAAATTAGACGAGCAGTACTTC.

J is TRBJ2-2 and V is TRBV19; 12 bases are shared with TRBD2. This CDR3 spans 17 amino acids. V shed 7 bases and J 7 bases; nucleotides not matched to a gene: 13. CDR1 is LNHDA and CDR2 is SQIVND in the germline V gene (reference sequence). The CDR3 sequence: CASNSLASGRANGELFF. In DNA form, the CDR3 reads TGTGCCAGTAACTCCCTAGCTAGCGGGAGGGCTAACGGGGAGCTGTTTTTT.

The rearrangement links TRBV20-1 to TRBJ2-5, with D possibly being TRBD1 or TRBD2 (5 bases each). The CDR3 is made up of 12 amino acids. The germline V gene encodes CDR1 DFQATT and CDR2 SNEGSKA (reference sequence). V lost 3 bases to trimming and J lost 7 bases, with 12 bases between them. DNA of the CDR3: TGCAGTGCTAGTCGCACCGGGACGACCCAGTACTTC. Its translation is CSASRTGTTQYF.

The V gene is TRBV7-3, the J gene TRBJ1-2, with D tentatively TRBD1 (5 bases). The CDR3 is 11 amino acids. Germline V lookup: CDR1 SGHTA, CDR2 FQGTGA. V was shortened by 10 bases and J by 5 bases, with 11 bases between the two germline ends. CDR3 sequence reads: CATGTEYGYTF. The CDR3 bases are TGTGCCACCGGGACTGAGTATGGCTACACCTTC.

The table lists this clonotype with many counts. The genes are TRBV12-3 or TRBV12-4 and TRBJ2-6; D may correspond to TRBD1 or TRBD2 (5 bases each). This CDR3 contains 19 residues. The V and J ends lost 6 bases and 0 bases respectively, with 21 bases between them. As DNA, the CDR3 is TGTGCCAGCAGCTCGTTTCCAGGGACGGTGAGCTCTGGGGCCAACGTCCTGACTTTC. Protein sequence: CASSSFPGTVSSGANVLTF.

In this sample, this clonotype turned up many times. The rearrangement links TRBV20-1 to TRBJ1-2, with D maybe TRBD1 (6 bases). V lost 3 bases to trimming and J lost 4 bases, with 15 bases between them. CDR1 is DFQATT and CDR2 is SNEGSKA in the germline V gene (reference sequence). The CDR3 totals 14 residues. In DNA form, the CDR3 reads TGCAGTGCTAGGGGGGCAGCCTCGGGCTATGGCTACACCTTC. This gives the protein CSARGAASGYGYTF.

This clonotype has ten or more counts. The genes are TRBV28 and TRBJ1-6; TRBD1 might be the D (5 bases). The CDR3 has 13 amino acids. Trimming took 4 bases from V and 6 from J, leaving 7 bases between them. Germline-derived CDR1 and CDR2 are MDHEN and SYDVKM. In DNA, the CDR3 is TGTGCCAGCAGTTGGCAGGGTAATTCACCCCTCCACTTT. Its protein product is CASSWQGNSPLHF. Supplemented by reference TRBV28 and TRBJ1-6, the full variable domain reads DVKVTQSSRYLVKRTGEKVFLECVQDMDHENMFWYRQDPGLGLRLIYFSYDVKMKEKGDIPEGYSVSREKKERFSLILESASTNQTSMYLCASSWQGNSPLHFGNGTRLTVT.

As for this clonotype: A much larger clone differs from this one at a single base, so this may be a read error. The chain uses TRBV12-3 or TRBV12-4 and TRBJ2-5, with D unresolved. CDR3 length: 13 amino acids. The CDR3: CASSSRHGETQCF. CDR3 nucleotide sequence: TGTGCCAGCAGTTCCCGACACGGTGAGACCCAGTGCTTC.

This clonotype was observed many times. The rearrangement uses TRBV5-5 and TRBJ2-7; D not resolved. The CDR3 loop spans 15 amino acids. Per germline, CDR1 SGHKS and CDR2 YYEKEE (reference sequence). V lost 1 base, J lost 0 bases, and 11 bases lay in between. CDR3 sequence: CASSLSSSSSYEQYF. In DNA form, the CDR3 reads TGTGCCAGCAGCTTGTCTTCCTCTAGCTCCTACGAGCAGTACTTC.